These 5 T cell receptor beta chains were all obtained from the same sample, sequenced in a study of blood T cell repertoires in COVID-19. Sequenced by immunoSEQ multiplex PCR; TCRdb stores in-frame clones only, minus some. This repertoire shows 190,000 or so clones, more than 75% found once; its top ten account for about 9.6%. The sequencing input was PBMCs or T cells enriched from blood (not recorded which). The receptors here all came from a woman aged 30 to 39 who had recovered from COVID-19.

The chain recombines TRBV30 with TRBJ2-5; D is possibly TRBD1 (6 bases). Trimming stripped 3 bases from V and 4 bases from J, with 12 bases between. The CDR3 has 13 amino acids. CDR1 and CDR2 from the germline V gene are GTSNPN and SVGIG (reference sequence). CDR3 sequence reads: CAWSPTGGETQYF. The DNA for the CDR3 is TGTGCCTGGAGCCCGACAGGAGGAGAGACCCAGTACTTC.

The genes are TRBV19 and TRBJ2-7; TRBD2 matches 9 bases. CDR1 and CDR2 (germline): LNHDA, SQIVND (reference sequence). The J segment lost 2 bases and the V segment lost 5 bases, leaving 7 bases of the junction unmatched. CDR3 length: 15 residues. CDR3: CASSSLAGVTYEQYF. The CDR3 DNA is TGTGCCAGTAGTTCACTAGCGGGCGTTACCTACGAGCAGTACTTC.

This clone was observed a single time. DNA of the CDR3: TGTGCCAGCAGTTTTTCAGGGATGAAGCGGGAACAAGAGACCCAGTACTTC. Protein sequence: CASSFSGMKREQETQYF. The chain carries TRBV28 and TRBJ2-5; 7 nucleotides match TRBD2. This CDR3 region has 17 residues. Germline-derived CDR1 and CDR2 are MDHEN and SYDVKM. V dropped 3 bases and J dropped 2; count of bases not matched to a gene: 12. The whole variable domain, remainder taken from reference TRBV28 and TRBJ2-5, is DVKVTQSSRYLVKRTGEKVFLECVQDMDHENMFWYRQDPGLGLRLIYFSYDVKMKEKGDIPEGYSVSREKKERFSLILESASTNQTSMYLCASSFSGMKREQETQYFGPGTRLLVL.

The sample holds one count of this clone. The chain has TRBV6-2 or TRBV6-3 and TRBJ2-1; D might be TRBD2 (6 bases). V shed 2 bases and J shed 1 base, with 9 bases lying between them. The CDR3 runs to 15 residues. Germline CDR1 MNHEY, CDR2 SVGEGT. The CDR3 DNA is TGTGCCAGCAGTTACGGCGGGATGTCCTACAATGAGCAGTTCTTC. The encoded protein is CASSYGGMSYNEQFF.

This chain links TRBV5-6 with TRBJ2-1; D might be TRBD1 (6 bases). Germline CDR1 is SGHDT and CDR2 is YYEEEE. The V end was cut by 0 bases, the J end by 7 bases, with 17 bases between. This CDR3 has 16 amino acids. CDR3: CASSLVSFSGENEQFF. The CDR3 DNA reads TGTGCCAGCAGCTTGGTCTCTTTCTCAGGGGAGAATGAGCAGTTCTTC. The full variable domain, its missing parts supplied by reference TRBV5-6 and TRBJ2-1, is DAGVTQSPTHLIKTRGQQVTLRCSPKSGHDTVSWYQQALGQGPQFIFQYYEEEERQRGNFPDRFSGHQFPNYSSELNVNALLLGDSALYLCASSLVSFSGENEQFFGPGTRLTVL.